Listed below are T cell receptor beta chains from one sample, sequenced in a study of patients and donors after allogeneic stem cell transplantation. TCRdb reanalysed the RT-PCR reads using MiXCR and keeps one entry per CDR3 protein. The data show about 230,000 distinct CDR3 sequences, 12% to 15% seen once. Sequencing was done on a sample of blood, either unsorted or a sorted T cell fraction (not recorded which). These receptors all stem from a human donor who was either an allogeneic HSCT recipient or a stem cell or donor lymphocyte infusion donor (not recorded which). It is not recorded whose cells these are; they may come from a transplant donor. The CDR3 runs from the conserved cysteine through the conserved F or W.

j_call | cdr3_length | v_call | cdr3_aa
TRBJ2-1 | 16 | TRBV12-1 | CASSSGRGTRWNEQFF
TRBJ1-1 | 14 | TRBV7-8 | CASSLKRTGTEAFF
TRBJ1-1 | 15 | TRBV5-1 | CASSFTGDGGTEAFF
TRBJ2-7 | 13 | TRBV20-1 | CSATQDSSYEQYF
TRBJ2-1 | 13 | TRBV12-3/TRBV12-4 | CASSFLALNEQFF
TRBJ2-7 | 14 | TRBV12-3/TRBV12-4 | CASSFRRRPYEQYF
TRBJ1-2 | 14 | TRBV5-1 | CASSRDSQGYGYTF
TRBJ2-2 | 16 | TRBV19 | CASRLPGLANTGELFF
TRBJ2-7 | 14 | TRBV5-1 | CASSLSSLDYEQYF
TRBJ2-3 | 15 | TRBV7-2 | CASSSQGGPSDTQYF
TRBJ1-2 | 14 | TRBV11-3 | CASSLGQGADGYTF
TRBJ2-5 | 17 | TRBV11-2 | CASSLQLAGGSQETQYF
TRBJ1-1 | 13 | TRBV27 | CASQLNSQGRAFF
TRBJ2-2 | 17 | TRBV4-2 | CASSQDLAGGPGGELFF
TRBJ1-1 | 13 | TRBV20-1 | CSARDSGPTEAFF
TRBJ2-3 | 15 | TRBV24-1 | CATSETGDLTDTQYF
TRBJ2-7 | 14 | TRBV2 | CASTWLRVSYEQYF
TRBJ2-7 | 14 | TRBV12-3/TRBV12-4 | CASSFWGFSYEQYF
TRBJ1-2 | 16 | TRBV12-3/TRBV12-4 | CASSPGPLVGNYGYTF
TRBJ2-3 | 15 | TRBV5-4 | CASSLARQGTDTQYF